Below, 10 T cell receptor beta chains from the same sample are listed, as sequenced in a study of post-analysis software for immune sequencing data. Which antigens these TCRs recognize remains unknown. Every TCR beta cDNA library bore unique molecular identifiers. TCRdb fed the PCR reads into MiXCR, producing one record per CDR3 protein. The sample holds fewer than 850,000 distinct CDR3 sequences, about 43% seen once. Points from the study as a whole: There were four or five TRBV segments more frequent in patients than controls, and TRBV5-6, TRBV5-1 and TRBV20-1 were among them.

The specimen sequenced was blood. All receptors come from a girl between 5 and 17 years old with multiple sclerosis.

The chain carries TRBV5-1 and TRBJ2-7; 14 bases agree with TRBD2. The CDR3 covers 16 residues. Germline CDR1 is SGHRS and CDR2 is YFSETQ. Trimming removed 1 base from V and 7 bases from J; junction bases left unmatched: 7. Here the CDR3 reads CASSLTGTSGSREQYF. The CDR3 region has the DNA TGCGCCAGCAGCTTGACCGGGACTAGCGGGAGCCGGGAGCAGTACTTC.

V usage is TRBV10-3 and J usage is TRBJ2-2; D is unresolved. V lost 2 bases, J lost 7 bases, and 11 bases lay in between. Germline CDR1 is ENHRY and CDR2 is SYGVKD. CDR3 length equals 14 residues. The CDR3 sequence: CAISEGPRVGELFF. CDR3 coding DNA: TGTGCCATCAGTGAGGGCCCCCGCGTCGGGGAGCTGTTTTTT.

This clonotype has just a few counts. The rearrangement joins TRBV27 to TRBJ1-2; D is unclear. Germline values: CDR1 MNHEY, CDR2 SMNVEV (reference sequence). Between the trimmed V and J ends, which lost 3 bases and 7 bases, there was a span of 18 bases. There are 15 residues in the CDR3. The chain's CDR3 is CASSFSMEGLGGYTF. Written as DNA, the CDR3 is TGTGCCAGCAGTTTTTCGATGGAGGGATTGGGTGGCTACACCTTC.

The CDR3 nucleotides read TGTGCCAGCAGCCCCCCCACAGGGGGCCTCACCTACGAGCAGTACTTC. Translated: CASSPPTGGLTYEQYF. The rearrangement joins TRBV7-9 to TRBJ2-7; TRBD1 aligns across 9 bases. J gave up 2 bases and V 5 bases, and 10 bases lay outside the gene matches. The CDR3 extends over 16 amino acids. Germline CDR1 is SEHNR and CDR2 is FQNEAQ (reference sequence).

CDR3 coding DNA: TGTGCCAGCAGCTTAGCGCCTTCCGCGGGTAGTAGCACAGATACGCAGTATTTT. Translation gives CASSLAPSAGSSTDTQYF. The chain has TRBV7-2 and TRBJ2-3; TRBD2 might be the D (5 bases). The CDR3 runs to 18 residues. The V end was cut by 0 bases, the J end by 0 bases, with 16 bases between. Germline CDR1 reads SGHTA; CDR2 reads FQGNSA.

The genes are TRBV20-1 and TRBJ1-2; D is ambiguous. Germline V gene data show CDR1 as DFQATT and CDR2 as SNEGSKA (reference sequence). Trimming shortened V by 4 bases and J by 5 bases, and 14 bases separated the two germline ends. The CDR3 has 13 amino acids. In nucleotides, the CDR3 is TGCAGTGCTACCGGGGAGGGAGTATATGGCTACACCTTC. It is translated as CSATGEGVYGYTF.

The J gene is TRBJ2-3, the V gene TRBV20-1, with D perhaps matching TRBD2 (6 bases). Between the trimmed V and J ends, which lost 4 bases and 4 bases, there was a span of 18 bases. The CDR3 extends over 15 amino acids. Germline lookup yields CDR1 DFQATT and CDR2 SNEGSKA (reference sequence). The CDR3 reads CSATGLLKKADTQYF. CDR3 nucleotide sequence: TGCAGTGCTACGGGACTCCTCAAGAAAGCAGATACGCAGTATTTT.

This chain connects TRBV5-1 to TRBJ2-1, with TRBD2 identical over 8 bases. V shed 0 bases and J 8 bases; nucleotides not matched to a gene: 10. The CDR3 sequence is 16 residues long. The germline gives CDR1 SGHRS, CDR2 YFSETQ. The CDR3 DNA reads as TGCGCCAGCAGCTTGGCCCCGGGACTAGGGTCCGATGAGCAGTTCTTC. Amino acid sequence: CASSLAPGLGSDEQFF.

CDR3 loop: CASSYTGDSSYEQYF. The CDR3 nucleotides read TGTGCCAGCAGTTACACTGGGGACAGTTCCTACGAGCAGTACTTC. The rearrangement joins TRBV6-5 to TRBJ2-7; 7 positions match TRBD1. V lost 2 bases, J lost 1 base, and 5 bases stayed unmatched. Germline V lookup: CDR1 MNHEY, CDR2 SVGAGI. The CDR3 has 15 amino acids.

This clonotype was picked up a small number of times. V gene TRBV6-5 combines with J gene TRBJ2-4; the match to TRBD1 covers 8 bases. V was clipped by 0 bases and J by 1 base; unmatched bases: 5. Looked up from germline, CDR1 is MNHEY and CDR2 is SVGAGI. CDR3 length: 17 residues. CDR3 amino acids: CASSYSRQGWAKNIQYF. The CDR3 region has the DNA TGTGCCAGCAGTTACTCCAGACAGGGGTGGGCCAAAAACATTCAGTACTTC.